The TCR beta chain described here comes from a study of radiotherapy plus CTLA-4 blockade in lung cancer (dated by TCRdb to 2016 to 2019). About the study as a whole: Among the enrolled patients, under 20% had an objective response, and about 30% reached disease control. Overall study results and their limits: Early dynamic changes in blood T cell clones, together with increased serum interferon-beta after radiation, were reported as the strongest predictors of response. After treatment with radiotherapy and ipilimumab, TCR clones that came from tumors expanded in the peripheral blood.

Germline trimming: 4 bases from V, 6 bases from J; junction bases outside gene matches: 9. The CDR3 has 15 amino acids, counting the end cysteine and phenylalanine. Just CDR3 DNA is preserved here, 45 bases in frame from base 1. The germline V gene sets CDR1 to SGHAT and CDR2 to FQNNGV. Library construction relied on the immunoSEQ multiplex PCR assay. The table comes from immuneACCESS by way of TCRdb, which keeps in-frame sequences with V and J called. Part of the clones is missing from these tables; in studies checked, under half for an unresolved V gene and the rest for unknown reasons. This sample is represented by under 65,000 clones; 75% to 85% of them were singletons. The ten most abundant clones make up around 7.9% of the sample. Focal radiation therapy combined with CTLA-4 blockade (ipilimumab) was tested in patients with chemo-refractory metastatic non-small-cell lung cancer. For this clone: There is no known antigen for this receptor. The record has no base qualities; no much larger clone is one base away.

The sequence came from a human donor with non-small cell lung cancer who had a complete response to radiotherapy plus ipilimumab. Here the chain combines TRBV11-2 and TRBJ1-1; 9 middle bases align to TRBD1. The sequences come from peripheral blood, collected from a patient treated with radiotherapy plus ipilimumab. CDR3 sequence: CASSSRQGETPEAFF. The nucleotide sequence is given as TGTGCCAGCAGCTCGAGACAGGGGGAGACACCTGAAGCTTTCTTT.